Listed below are T cell receptor beta chains from one sample, sequenced in a study of blood T cell repertoires in COVID-19. Only in-frame clones appear in the TCRdb table, and some are missing; sequencing was by immunoSEQ multiplex PCR. This repertoire shows 260,000 or so clones, over 75% found once; its top ten account for approximately 0.7%. Sequenced: peripheral blood. The receptors stem from a human donor in a cohort sampled during active COVID-19. CDR3s include the opening cysteine and the closing phenylalanine or tryptophan. D genes are given only for firm matches. Size is omitted from some rows. Given values are once, few, many or a class for expanded clones.

- TRBJ1-1 - TRBV10-1 CASLDLWGEAEAFF TGCGCCAGCTTGGACCTCTGGGGGGAGGCTGAAGCTTTCTTT
- TRBJ1-3 - TRBV7-2 CASSLNPGNTIYF TGTGCCAGCAGCCTTAATCCTGGAAACACCATATATTTT
- TRBJ1-4 TRBD1 TRBV13 CASSSNRGRTNEKLFF TGTGCCAGCAGCTCAAACAGGGGGCGGACTAATGAAAAACTGTTTTTT
- TRBJ1-4 TRBD1 TRBV30 CAWTDRGLEKLFF TGTGCCTGGACCGACAGGGGGTTGGAAAAACTGTTTTTT
- TRBJ2-7 TRBD2 TRBV5-4 CASSLGLAGGLSYEQYF TGTGCCAGCAGCTTGGGCCTAGCGGGAGGCCTCTCCTACGAGCAGTACTTC
- TRBJ1-2 - TRBV27 CASRDFGGYTF TGTGCCAGCAGGGACTTCGGGGGCTACACCTTC
- TRBJ1-5 TRBD1 TRBV27 CASRRQGNAYSNQPQHF TGTGCCAGCAGACGACAGGGTAATGCTTATAGCAATCAGCCCCAGCATTTT
- TRBJ2-5 - TRBV5-1 CASSLVGLQETQYF TGCGCCAGCAGCTTGGTTGGACTCCAAGAGACCCAGTACTTC
once TRBJ2-7 TRBD2 TRBV11-2 CASSLVIATSGYEQYF TGTGCCAGCAGCTTAGTGATCGCGACTAGCGGCTACGAGCAGTACTTC
few TRBJ1-6 - TRBV19 CASSIAQGESPLHF TGTGCCAGTAGTATCGCACAGGGAGAGTCACCCCTCCACTTT
once TRBJ2-3 TRBD2 TRBV18 CASSTRERGAVPDTQYF TGTGCCAGCTCAACCCGGGAGCGGGGGGCGGTACCAGATACGCAGTATTTT
- TRBJ2-7 - TRBV13 CASSLGAQARSYEQYF TGTGCCAGCAGCTTAGGGGCGCAGGCCAGATCCTACGAGCAGTACTTC
- TRBJ2-3 - TRBV5-4 CASSSPSTDTQYF TGTGCCAGCAGCTCCCCTTCCACAGATACGCAGTATTTT
- TRBJ1-5 - TRBV4-1 CASSHGQTYQPQHF TGCGCCAGCAGCCATGGACAGACCTATCAGCCCCAGCATTTT
- TRBJ2-1 TRBD1 TRBV24-1 CATRALGQGPQFF TGTGCCACCAGGGCGTTAGGACAGGGGCCGCAGTTCTTC
- TRBJ1-1 - TRBV3-1/TRBV3-2 CASSITVNTEAFF TGTGCCAGCAGTATTACAGTGAACACTGAAGCTTTCTTT
once TRBJ2-7 TRBD2 TRBV7-2 CASSLVASGGSLSYEQYF TGTGCCAGCAGCTTAGTGGCTAGCGGGGGGTCTCTCTCCTACGAGCAGTACTTC
- TRBJ1-1 - TRBV30 CAWSEGVNTEAFF TGTGCCTGGAGTGAAGGAGTGAACACTGAAGCTTTCTTT
- TRBJ1-4 - TRBV4-1 CASSQPPGVRGANEKLFF TGCGCCAGCAGCCAACCCCCAGGGGTCAGAGGGGCTAATGAAAAACTGTTTTTT
once TRBJ2-1 TRBD2 TRBV9 CASSVVGTSHNEQFF TGTGCCAGCAGCGTAGTTGGGACTAGCCACAATGAGCAGTTCTTC
- TRBJ1-2 - TRBV30 CAWRVTGYGYTF TGTGCCTGGAGAGTTACAGGCTATGGCTACACCTTC
- TRBJ2-7 - TRBV27 CASSLRTVSYEQYF TGTGCCAGCAGCCTTAGGACAGTCTCCTACGAGCAGTACTTC
- TRBJ1-6 TRBD1 TRBV6-5 CASSRDSLNSPLHF TGTGCCAGCAGTCGGGACAGTCTTAATTCACCCCTCCACTTT
- TRBJ2-7 TRBD1 TRBV10-2 CASSWTGPYEQYF TGCGCCAGCAGTTGGACAGGGCCCTACGAGCAGTACTTC
once TRBJ2-1 - TRBV30 CAWTPLTSRSGNEQFF TGTGCCTGGACACCTCTCACTAGCCGGTCGGGCAATGAGCAGTTCTTC
- TRBJ2-7 TRBD1 TRBV5-1 CASSAGQGRYEQYF TGCGCCAGCAGCGCGGGACAGGGACGCTACGAGCAGTACTTC
- TRBJ1-5 - TRBV28 CASSNSKPQHF TGTGCCAGCAGTAACAGCAAGCCCCAGCATTTT
- TRBJ1-5 - TRBV4-3 CASSLEAGDQPQHF TGCGCCAGCAGCCTCGAGGCCGGGGATCAGCCCCAGCATTTT
- TRBJ1-2 - TRBV6-2/TRBV6-3 CASSYRRVGYTF TGTGCCAGCAGTTACCGACGGGTTGGCTACACCTTC
few TRBJ2-5 - TRBV11-2 CASSLRGRNQETQYF TGTGCCAGCAGCTTACGAGGGCGCAACCAAGAGACCCAGTACTTC
- TRBJ2-7 TRBD2 TRBV6-5 CASRLAGAYEQYF TGTGCCAGCAGGCTAGCGGGAGCGTACGAGCAGTACTTC
once TRBJ1-3 - TRBV7-2 CASTLLQGNTIYF TGTGCCAGCACCCTACTCCAGGGGAACACCATATATTTT
- TRBJ1-3 TRBD1 TRBV29-1 CSVRRTGSGNTIYF TGCAGCGTACGTAGGACAGGCTCTGGAAACACCATATATTTT
- TRBJ2-6 - TRBV7-9 CASSDDSFFSGANVLTF TGTGCCAGCAGCGATGACAGTTTTTTCTCTGGGGCCAACGTCCTGACTTTC
- TRBJ1-1 - TRBV3-1/TRBV3-2 CASSRGGTEAFF TGTGCCAGCAGCCGAGGAGGCACTGAAGCTTTCTTT
- TRBJ2-2 TRBD1 TRBV4-3 CASSQPAGTENTGELFF TGCGCCAGCAGCCAGCCCGCCGGGACAGAAAACACCGGGGAGCTGTTTTTT
- TRBJ1-2 - TRBV2 CAGNQEVFGYTF TGTGCCGGCAACCAGGAAGTATTTGGCTACACCTTC
- TRBJ1-2 TRBD1 TRBV5-6 CASSGDRESNYGYTF TGTGCCAGCAGCGGAGACAGGGAATCCAACTATGGCTACACCTTC
- TRBJ2-1 - TRBV5-4 CASSLDSSVDYNEQFF TGTGCCAGCAGCTTGGACTCTAGCGTCGACTACAATGAGCAGTTCTTC
- TRBJ2-5 TRBD1 TRBV11-3 CASSLEGGAKTQYF TGTGCCAGCAGCTTAGAAGGGGGCGCAAAGACCCAGTACTTC
- TRBJ2-7 - TRBV12-3/TRBV12-4 CASSLRGSYEQYF TGTGCCAGCAGTTTACGGGGCTCCTACGAGCAGTACTTC
- TRBJ2-1 - TRBV6-1 CASSEYDFSQGHEQFF TGTGCCAGCAGTGAATATGACTTTTCCCAGGGCCATGAGCAGTTCTTC
- TRBJ1-3 TRBD1 TRBV4-3 CASSRGTGAGNTIYF TGCGCCAGCAGCCGAGGGACAGGGGCAGGAAACACCATATATTTT
- TRBJ1-1 - TRBV7-7 CASSPLVGGGAFF TGTGCCAGCAGCCCACTAGTGGGGGGTGGGGCTTTCTTT
- TRBJ1-2 TRBD1 TRBV3-1/TRBV3-2 CASTPLTGMSGYTF TGTGCCAGCACCCCACTGACAGGGATGTCCGGCTACACCTTC
- TRBJ2-7 TRBD2 TRBV5-4 CASSLPGGGYEQYF TGTGCCAGCAGCTTGCCCGGGGGGGGTTACGAGCAGTACTTC
- TRBJ2-3 - TRBV25-1 CASSESAGASTDTQYF TGTGCCAGCAGTGAATCTGCAGGGGCCAGCACAGATACGCAGTATTTT
- TRBJ2-3 TRBD2 TRBV7-8 CASISGRARVDTQYF TGTGCCAGCATCTCCGGGAGGGCCCGGGTAGATACGCAGTATTTT
once TRBJ2-2 TRBD1 TRBV5-1 CASSGMTGDNGELFF TGCGCCAGCAGCGGAATGACAGGGGATAACGGGGAGCTGTTTTTT
- TRBJ2-4 - TRBV4-1 CASSQGAVLAKNIQYF TGCGCCAGCAGCCAAGGGGCAGTACTAGCCAAAAACATTCAGTACTTC
- TRBJ1-2 - TRBV18 CASSPPLSGYTF TGTGCCAGCTCACCACCTCTGAGTGGCTACACCTTC
- TRBJ1-3 TRBD1 TRBV10-3 CATKNGTAGNTIYF TGTGCCACCAAAAATGGGACAGCTGGAAACACCATATATTTT
- TRBJ1-1 - TRBV10-3 CAITRDGSADTEAFF TGTGCCATCACCAGGGACGGGAGCGCTGACACTGAAGCTTTCTTT